This is a list of T cell receptor beta chains from one sample in a study of blood T cell repertoires in COVID-19. The method was immunoSEQ multiplex PCR; TCRdb's version includes in-frame clones alone and lacks a portion of them. The sample lists about 250,000 clones; about 79% were seen once. The specimen was peripheral blood. These receptors were taken from an elderly man with acute or convalescent COVID-19. The CDR3 runs from the conserved cysteine through the conserved F or W. The D gene is left open where the match is weak. A row's size may be missing; if present it is once, few, many or a size class.

D: -; size: -; J: TRBJ2-2; V: TRBV7-2; DNA: TGTGCCAGCAGCTTAGGGACAGCGAACACCGGGGAGCTGTTTTTT; CDR3: CASSLGTANTGELFF
D: TRBD2; size: -; J: TRBJ2-2; V: TRBV9; DNA: TGTGCCAGCAGCCTCGGGACTAGCGGGGGGGACGGGGAGCTGTTTTTT; CDR3: CASSLGTSGGDGELFF
D: TRBD1; size: -; J: TRBJ2-5; V: TRBV9; DNA: TGTGCCAGCAGCGTAGAAAGGGACAGGGTCGAGACCCAGTACTTC; CDR3: CASSVERDRVETQYF
D: -; size: medium-sized; J: TRBJ2-5; V: TRBV4-1; DNA: TGCGCCAGCAGCCAAGAAGGGGATGGAGAGACCCAGTACTTC; CDR3: CASSQEGDGETQYF
D: -; size: -; J: TRBJ1-5; V: TRBV10-1; DNA: TGCGCCAGCAGTGAGACAGGGTTTGAGCAGCCCCAGCATTTT; CDR3: CASSETGFEQPQHF
D: -; size: -; J: TRBJ1-1; V: TRBV18; DNA: TGTGCCAGCTCACCAAATCCGAGGAACACTGAAGCTTTCTTT; CDR3: CASSPNPRNTEAFF
D: TRBD1; size: -; J: TRBJ1-5; V: TRBV15; DNA: TGTGCCACCAGCAGAGGGTCAGGGGGCTATAGCAATCAGCCCCAGCATTTT; CDR3: CATSRGSGGYSNQPQHF
D: TRBD1; size: few; J: TRBJ1-3; V: TRBV18; DNA: TGTGCCAGCTCACCACCGGACGGGACAGGGGGAAGGGCCATATATTTT; CDR3: CASSPPDGTGGRAIYF
D: -; size: -; J: TRBJ2-3; V: TRBV7-9; DNA: TGTGCCAGCAGCTTAGCTCAGGGCGGCCAGACAGATACGCAGTATTTT; CDR3: CASSLAQGGQTDTQYF
D: -; size: -; J: TRBJ2-2; V: TRBV11-2; DNA: TGTGCCAGCAGCTTAGACGGGGTTGCCGGGGAGCTGTTTTTT; CDR3: CASSLDGVAGELFF
D: TRBD1; size: -; J: TRBJ1-6; V: TRBV4-1; DNA: TGCGCCAGCAGCCAAGACGTTCGGGACAGGGGGCACTATAATTCACCCCTCCACTTT; CDR3: CASSQDVRDRGHYNSPLHF
D: -; size: -; J: TRBJ1-5; V: TRBV28; DNA: TGTGCCAGCAGTTCTGGAGGGGAGGGCAATCAGCCCCAGCATTTT; CDR3: CASSSGGEGNQPQHF
D: -; size: -; J: TRBJ1-5; V: TRBV12-2; DNA: TGTGCAAGGCGCTTCGCGGGGGGCGGGGCCGGGACAGGGGCTATTTATAGCAATCAGCCCCAGCATTTT; CDR3: CARRFAGGGAGTGAIYSNQPQHF
D: -; size: -; J: TRBJ2-1; V: TRBV19; DNA: TGTGCCAGTAGTAGACAGGTTTACAATGAGCAGTTCTTC; CDR3: CASSRQVYNEQFF
D: -; size: -; J: TRBJ2-7; V: TRBV7-9; DNA: TGTGCCAGCAGCTTTACAGGCCCTCAGGGTTCCTACGAGCAGTACTTC; CDR3: CASSFTGPQGSYEQYF
D: TRBD1; size: -; J: TRBJ1-3; V: TRBV5-1; DNA: TGCGCCAGCAGCTTGGCCCCGAGAGGACAGGGCTCTGGAAACACCATATATTTT; CDR3: CASSLAPRGQGSGNTIYF
D: -; size: -; J: TRBJ2-2; V: TRBV5-8; DNA: TGTGCCAGCAGCTTGTGGGGCAGGAGATTGAACACCGGGGAGCTGTTTTTT; CDR3: CASSLWGRRLNTGELFF
D: -; size: -; J: TRBJ2-3; V: TRBV24-1; DNA: TGTGCCACCAGTACCGGGACATTGGCAGATACGCAGTATTTT; CDR3: CATSTGTLADTQYF
D: -; size: -; J: TRBJ1-3; V: TRBV29-1; DNA: TGCAGCGTTGAGTCCGGGACGAGTTTGGGGGGAACGCGAAACACCATATATTTT; CDR3: CSVESGTSLGGTRNTIYF
D: TRBD1; size: -; J: TRBJ2-7; V: TRBV6-2/TRBV6-3; DNA: TGTGCCAGCAGTTACTCGAGGACAGGGGTCTCCTACGAGCAGTACTTC; CDR3: CASSYSRTGVSYEQYF
D: -; size: -; J: TRBJ2-3; V: TRBV5-1; DNA: TGCGCCAGCAGCCTACCCGAAGGCACGGCGGCAGATACGCAGTATTTT; CDR3: CASSLPEGTAADTQYF
D: -; size: -; J: TRBJ2-1; V: TRBV30; DNA: TGTGCCTTTTTAGCGGCGAACGGCTACAATGAGCAGTTCTTC; CDR3: CAFLAANGYNEQFF